The clone carrying this T cell receptor beta chain turned up a few times. V shed 5 bases, J shed 2 bases, and the junction held 5 bases outside the gene matches. This CDR3 has 15 amino acids. The authors produced TCR alpha and TCR beta cDNA libraries with sample barcodes and UMIs by 5'RACE using constant-segment primers. TCRdb independently ran MiXCR on the 5' RACE reads; one entry per CDR3 protein. The repertoire holds about 470,000 distinct CDR3 sequences, with about 23% as singletons. The data belong to a study of T-cell memory formation after mild COVID-19. Overall study context: TCR clusters were mostly donor specific.

This TCR came from an adult woman who had mild COVID-19 (a few samples of this study predate the infection). Cell type and time point are not known. Sequencing was performed on PBMCs or a T cell subset sorted from them (not recorded which). This chain uses TRBV12-3 or TRBV12-4 with TRBJ1-2, with 10 bases that match TRBD1. DNA of the CDR3: TGTGCCAGCAGTCCGTGGGACAGGGGAAACTATGGCTACACCTTC. Protein product: CASSPWDRGNYGYTF.